This TCR beta chain is from a study of control samples from healthy donors and cancer patients. Profiling relied on immunoSEQ multiplex PCR, and the TCRdb table lists in-frame clones only, not all of them. The sample yields approximately 170,000 clones, around 90% seen once. Germline assignment: CDR1 MDHEN and CDR2 SYDVKM. This CDR3 comprises 15 residues. The V end was cut by 4 bases, the J end by 2 bases, with 13 bases between. Sequencing used blood. V usage is TRBV28 and J usage is TRBJ2-3; a possible D gene is TRBD2 (5 bases). The clonotype originates from a woman between 25 and 40 years old in good health. The CDR3 DNA reads TGTGCCAGCAGTTGGAGGCTAGCAGTCACAGATACGCAGTATTTT. Translated: CASSWRLAVTDTQYF. The variable domain in full, with the rest retrieved from reference TRBV28 and TRBJ2-3, is DVKVTQSSRYLVKRTGEKVFLECVQDMDHENMFWYRQDPGLGLRLIYFSYDVKMKEKGDIPEGYSVSREKKERFSLILESASTNQTSMYLCASSWRLAVTDTQYFGPGTRLTVL.